This T cell receptor beta chain was documented in a study of blood T cell repertoires in COVID-19. The CDR3 has 15 amino acids. The germline V gene has CDR1 SGDLS and CDR2 YYNGEE. The V gene end was trimmed by 4 bases and the J gene end by 5 bases; junction bases not matched to a gene: 12. Sequenced by immunoSEQ multiplex PCR; TCRdb stores in-frame clones only, minus some. Of 35,000 to 55,000 clones detected, over 80% appear once; the ten largest clones hold 4.7%. This clone appeared a few times. This chain connects TRBV9 to TRBJ2-7, with TRBD2 matching 7 bases. This TCR was sampled from a human donor in a cohort sampled during active COVID-19. Sequenced sample: peripheral blood. The CDR3 sequence: CASSSYGAGRNEQYF. The CDR3 DNA follows: TGTGCCAGCAGCTCCTACGGAGCGGGGAGGAACGAGCAGTACTTC.